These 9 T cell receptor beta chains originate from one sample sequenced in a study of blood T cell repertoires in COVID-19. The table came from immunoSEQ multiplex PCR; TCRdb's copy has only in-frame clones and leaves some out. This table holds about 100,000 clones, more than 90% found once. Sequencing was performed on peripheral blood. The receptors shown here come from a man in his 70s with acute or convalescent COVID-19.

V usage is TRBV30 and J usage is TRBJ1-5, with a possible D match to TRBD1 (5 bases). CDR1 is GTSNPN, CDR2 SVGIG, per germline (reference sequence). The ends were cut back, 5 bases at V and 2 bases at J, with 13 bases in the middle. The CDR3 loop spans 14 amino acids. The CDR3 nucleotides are TGTGCCTGGGGGGGAGGCGAGGGCAATCAGCCCCAGCATTTT. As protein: CAWGGGEGNQPQHF.

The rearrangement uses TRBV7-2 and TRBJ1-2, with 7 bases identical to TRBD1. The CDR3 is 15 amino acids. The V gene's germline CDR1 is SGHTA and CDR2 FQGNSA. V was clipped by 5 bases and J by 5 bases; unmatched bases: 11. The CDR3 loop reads CASSPYRGEGYGYTF. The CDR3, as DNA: TGTGCCAGCAGCCCTTACAGGGGAGAAGGGTATGGCTACACCTTC.

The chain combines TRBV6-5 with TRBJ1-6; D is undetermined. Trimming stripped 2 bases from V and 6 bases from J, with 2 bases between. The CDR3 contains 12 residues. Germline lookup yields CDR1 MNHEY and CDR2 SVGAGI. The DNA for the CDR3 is TGTGCCAGCAGTTACCTTAATTCACCCCTCCACTTT. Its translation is CASSYLNSPLHF.

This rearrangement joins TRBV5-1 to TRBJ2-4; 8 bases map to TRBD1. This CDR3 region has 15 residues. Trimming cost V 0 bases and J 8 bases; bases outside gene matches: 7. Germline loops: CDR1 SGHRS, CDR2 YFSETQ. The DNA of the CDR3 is TGCGCCAGCAGCTTGGCAGGACAGGGAGCCGACATTCAGTACTTC. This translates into CASSLAGQGADIQYF.

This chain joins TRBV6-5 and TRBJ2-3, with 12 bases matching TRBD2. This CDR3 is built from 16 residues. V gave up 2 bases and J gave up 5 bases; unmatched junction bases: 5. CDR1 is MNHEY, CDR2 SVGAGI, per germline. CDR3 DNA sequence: TGTGCCAGCAGTTACAGCACTAGCGGGGGGCGAGATACGCAGTATTTT. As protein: CASSYSTSGGRDTQYF.

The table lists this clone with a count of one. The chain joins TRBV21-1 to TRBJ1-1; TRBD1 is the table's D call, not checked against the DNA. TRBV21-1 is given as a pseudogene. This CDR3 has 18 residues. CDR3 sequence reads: CASSKEGGTEGMNTEAFF. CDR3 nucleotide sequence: TGTGCCAGCAGCAAAGAGGGCGGGACAGAGGGAATGAACACTGAAGCTTTCTTT.

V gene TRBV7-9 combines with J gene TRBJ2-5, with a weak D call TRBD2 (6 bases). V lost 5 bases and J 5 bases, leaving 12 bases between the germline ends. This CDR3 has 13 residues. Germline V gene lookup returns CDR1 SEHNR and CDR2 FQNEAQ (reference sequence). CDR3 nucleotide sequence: TGTGCCAGCAGCGCTCTGGGAGGCGAGACCCAGTACTTC. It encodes CASSALGGETQYF.

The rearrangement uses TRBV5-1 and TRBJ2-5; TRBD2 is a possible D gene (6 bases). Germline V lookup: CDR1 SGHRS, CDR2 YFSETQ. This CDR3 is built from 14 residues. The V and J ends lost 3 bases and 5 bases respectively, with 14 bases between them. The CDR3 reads CASSSRGSGETQYF. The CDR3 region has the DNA TGCGCCAGCAGCTCTCGGGGGTCCGGTGAGACCCAGTACTTC.

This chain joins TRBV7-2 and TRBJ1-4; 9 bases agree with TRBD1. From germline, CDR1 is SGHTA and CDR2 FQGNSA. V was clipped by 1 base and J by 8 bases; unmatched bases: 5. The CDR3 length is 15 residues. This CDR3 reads CASSLVRTGAEKLFF. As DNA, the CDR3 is TGTGCCAGCAGCTTAGTCAGGACAGGGGCAGAAAAACTGTTTTTT. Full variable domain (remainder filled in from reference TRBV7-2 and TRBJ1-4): GAGVSQSPSNKVTEKGKDVELRCDPISGHTALYWYRQSLGQGLEFLIYFQGNSAPDKSGLPSDRFSAERTGGSVSTLTIQRTQQEDSAVYLCASSLVRTGAEKLFFGSGTQLSVL.